This T cell receptor beta chain was sequenced in a study of metastatic and nonmetastatic thyroid tumors. TCRdb re-processed the PCR reads through MiXCR. This table has some 8,000 clones, roughly 31% appearing once. V was trimmed by 1 base and J by 4 bases, leaving 5 bases between them. The CDR3 sequence is 11 residues long. Germline V gene sequence: CDR1 DFQATT, CDR2 SNEGSKA (reference sequence). Before thyroid surgery, none of the patients had received any treatment. Material: tumor tissue. The sequence was obtained from a female donor with papillary thyroid cancer or a benign thyroid nodule (not recorded which). Some clones in this sample may be carry-over from other donors' samples. This chain joins TRBV20-1 and TRBJ2-7; no firm D call. The CDR3 bases are TGCAGTGCTAGAGGGCCGTACGAGCAGTACTTC. It yields the protein CSARGPYEQYF.